This T cell receptor (beta chain) was retrieved from a study of T cell changes during pregnancy in multiple sclerosis. CDR3 length: 17 amino acids. Germline V gene sequence: CDR1 MNHEY, CDR2 SMNVEV (reference sequence). V gave up 6 bases and J gave up 0 bases, with 18 bases separating them. Libraries were prepared by immunoSEQ multiplex PCR; TCRdb keeps only in-frame clonotypes and omits some of them. This sample has tens of thousands of clones, with about 92% found just once. The sequenced sample was peripheral blood, obtained after pregnancy. This sequence originates from a female donor with multiple sclerosis, enrolled in a pregnancy study. This chain links TRBV27 with TRBJ1-5; a possible D gene is TRBD1 (5 bases). The chain's CDR3 is CASSRRLDTDSNQPQHF. CDR3 sequence (DNA): TGTGCCAGCAGCCGAAGATTGGACACCGATAGCAATCAGCCCCAGCATTTT.